This paragraph reports one TCR beta chain. Its specificity is not known. The data derive from a study of cytomegalovirus exposure and HLA in healthy donors. Findings and caveats of the study: More clonal expansion characterized HLA-associated TCR beta chains than equally common others in a later analysis.

CDR3 length equals 14 residues. V shed 5 bases and J shed 7 bases, with 15 bases lying between them. Germline CDR1 reads SGHAT; CDR2 reads FQNNGV. The PCR contained 60 Vbeta and 13 Jbeta primers. The assay was immunoSEQ multiplex PCR, and TCRdb's table has in-frame clones only and misses some. The repertoire holds 65,000 to 90,000 clones, approximately 80% seen once, with 7.5% to 10% in the top ten. Sequenced: PBMCs. This receptor was obtained from a woman aged 40 to 50 in good health and CMV-seropositive. V is TRBV11-2 and J is TRBJ2-1; D might be TRBD2 (5 bases). The CDR3 region has the DNA TGTGCCAGCAGCCAGGTTCGGGGTAGAAATGAGCAGTTCTTC. This sequence encodes CASSQVRGRNEQFF. Filled out from reference TRBV11-2 and TRBJ2-1, the complete variable domain reads EAGVAQSPRYKIIEKRQSVAFWCNPISGHATLYWYQQILGQGPKLLIQFQNNGVVDDSQLPKDRFSAERLKGVDSTLKIQPAKLEDSAVYLCASSQVRGRNEQFFGPGTRLTVL.